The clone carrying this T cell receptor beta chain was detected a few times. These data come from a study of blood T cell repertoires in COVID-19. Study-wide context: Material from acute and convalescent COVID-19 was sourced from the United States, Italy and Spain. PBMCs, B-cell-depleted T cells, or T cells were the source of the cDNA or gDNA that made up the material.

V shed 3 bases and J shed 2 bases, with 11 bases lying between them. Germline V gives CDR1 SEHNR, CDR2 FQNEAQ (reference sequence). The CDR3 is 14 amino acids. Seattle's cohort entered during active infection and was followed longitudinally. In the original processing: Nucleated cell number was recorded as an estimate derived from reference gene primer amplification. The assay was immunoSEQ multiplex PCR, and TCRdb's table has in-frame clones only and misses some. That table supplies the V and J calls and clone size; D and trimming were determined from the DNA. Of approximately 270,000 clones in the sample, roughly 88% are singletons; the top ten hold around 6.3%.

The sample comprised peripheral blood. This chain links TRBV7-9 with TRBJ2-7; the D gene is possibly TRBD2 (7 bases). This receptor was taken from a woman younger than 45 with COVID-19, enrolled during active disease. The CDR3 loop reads CASSLGGGPYEQYF. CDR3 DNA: TGTGCCAGCAGCTTGGGGGGGGGCCCCTACGAGCAGTACTTC.